The clone carrying this TCR beta chain occurred a few times. Its antigen is still unknown. Gene names are the mouse ones. The sequence runs out 4 residues before the end of the CDR3; the remainder is reconstructed from the germline J gene. Reverse transcribed after extraction, RNA yielded cDNA as the sequencing template. This table comes from immunoSEQ multiplex PCR, and its TCRdb copy is limited to in-frame clones, with some not included. The sample gives approximately 280,000 clones, none seen only once, and the top ten clones hold less than 1.5%. These data come from a study of CD8+ T cells in alopecia areata. Study summary: Donor skin was harvested from roughly 6-13-month-old C3H/HeJ mice with spontaneous alopecia and grafted onto approximately 7-11-week-old female C3H/HeJ recipients.

Separation of pooled cutaneous lymph node cells was by sorting with CD4, CD8alpha, NKG2D, NKG2ACE and other markers. V lost 1 base and J lost 1, with 5 bases in between. Germline V lookup: CDR1 NSHNY, CDR2 SYGAGN. This CDR3 is built from 14 residues. Study-level points and caveats: Scalp sample data also include resident alphabeta T cells from normal skin. TCR sharing across patients was less clear than in mice, possibly HLA-related. Lesional scalp exceeded normal scalp in clonality, especially in alopecia totalis/universalis.

This clonotype was obtained from a C3H/HeJ mouse with alopecia areata. Mouse MHC haplotype: H2-k. The sequencing input was CD4+ T cells sorted from a lymph node. V and J are TRBV13-1 and TRBJ2-2, with D hard to call. The CDR3 here is CASSDPENTGQLYF. Partial CDR3 DNA: TGTGCCAGCAGTGATCCAGAAAACACCGGG.